The clone carrying this TCR beta chain has just a few counts. What it recognizes is unknown. The sample originates from a study of cytomegalovirus exposure and HLA in healthy donors. In the study overall: Inside one of the first data releases sat 75 million to 100 million unique TCRs taken from HLA-typed donors.

With 60 Vbeta and 13 Jbeta primers, the PCR was carried out. Assay used: immunoSEQ multiplex PCR; TCRdb lists only in-frame clones, some missing. The sample has roughly 120,000 clones, roughly 65% seen once. The CDR3 spans 15 residues. The germline CDR1 and CDR2 sequences are SGDLS and YYNGEE. V was pared by 5 bases and J by 0 bases, with 3 bases of the junction left unmatched. Findings and caveats of the study: Available immune exposure information covered CMV serostatus only. Earlier analysis yielded a pattern in which most TCR beta V segments were productive about 90% or about 30% of the time.

The clonotype was recovered from a man in his forties in good health and CMV-seropositive. The sequenced material came from PBMCs. The V and J genes are TRBV9 and TRBJ1-5; 9 bases align to TRBD1. Here the CDR3 DNA reads TGTGCCAGCAGTGCACAGGGGGCTAGCAATCAGCCCCAGCATTTT. Its protein is CASSAQGASNQPQHF. The full variable domain, with the rest looked up from reference TRBV9 and TRBJ1-5, is DSGVTQTPKHLITATGQRVTLRCSPRSGDLSVYWYQQSLDQGLQFLIQYYNGEERAKGNILERFSAQQFPDLHSELNLSSLELGDSALYFCASSAQGASNQPQHFGDGTRLSIL.